The next 16 T cell receptor beta chains were all read from a single sample in a study of immune evolution from preneoplasia to lung adenocarcinoma. Clones were sequenced by immunoSEQ multiplex PCR, and TCRdb holds only the in-frame ones, with some missing. The sample has a few thousand clones; roughly 85% are singletons. Sequencing was performed on FFPE normal lung tissue adjacent to the tumor. Every receptor here comes from a person aged 45-65 years with lung adenocarcinoma.

This chain uses TRBV11-1 with TRBJ1-5; perhaps TRBD1 as D (5 bases). In germline, CDR1 is SGHAT, CDR2 FQDESV (reference sequence). V shed 5 bases and J shed 10 bases, with 15 bases lying between them. This CDR3 has 13 residues. The CDR3 is CASSAFFGGPQHF. CDR3 nucleotides: TGTGCCAGCAGCGCATTCTTCGGGGGTCCCCAGCATTTT.

V usage is TRBV6-4 and J usage is TRBJ1-5; D is perhaps TRBD1 (6 bases). The V gene lost 2 bases and the J gene lost 4 bases, with 15 bases spanning the gap. The V gene's germline CDR1 is MRHNA and CDR2 SNTAGT. The CDR3 extends over 16 amino acids. The CDR3 is CASSDTTGWGNQPQHF. The DNA for the CDR3 is TGTGCCAGCAGTGACACGACAGGCTGGGGAAATCAGCCCCAGCATTTT.

This clone occurred a few times. V and J are TRBV11-2 and TRBJ2-7; TRBD2 matches at 8 bases. Per the germline V gene, CDR1 is SGHAT and CDR2 is FQNNGV. The CDR3 totals 13 residues. V dropped 2 bases and J dropped 12; count of bases not matched to a gene: 9. The CDR3 DNA is TGTGCCAGCAGCTTATGGCGGGAGGAGGGTGGGTACTTC. Its translation: CASSLWREEGGYF.

V gene TRBV11-3 combines with J gene TRBJ2-7; D is perhaps TRBD1 (5 bases). CDR1 SGHNT and CDR2 YENEEA come from the germline V gene. V was cut by 2 bases and J by 1 base, with 12 bases left in between. This CDR3 contains 15 residues. CDR3 sequence (DNA): TGTGCCAGCAGCTTAAACAGGTATCTATCCTACGAGCAGTACTTC. Encoded protein: CASSLNRYLSYEQYF.

The rearrangement joins TRBV27 to TRBJ2-3, with TRBD2 identical over 12 bases. Germline assignment: CDR1 MNHEY and CDR2 SMNVEV (reference sequence). The CDR3 has 15 amino acids. J lost 9 bases, V lost 2 bases, and 6 bases had no gene match. The CDR3 coding sequence is TGTGCCAGCAGTTTACTACTAGCGGGAGGAGGAACGCAGTATTTT. This translates into CASSLLLAGGGTQYF.

The chain recombines TRBV5-1 with TRBJ1-1, with a weak D call TRBD1 (5 bases). Trimming removed 4 bases at V and 2 bases at J, with 12 bases between. CDR1 SGHRS and CDR2 YFSETQ come from the germline V gene. The CDR3 is 14 amino acids. CDR3 nucleotides: TGCGCCAGCAGCCGTCCAGGGACTAACACTGAAGCTTTCTTT. As protein: CASSRPGTNTEAFF.

The chain has TRBV30 and TRBJ2-6; no clear D. Germline V CDR1 and CDR2: GTSNPN, SVGIG (reference sequence). The CDR3 is 13 amino acids. With 3 bases removed from V and 4 bases from J, the gap between germline ends came to 7 bases. CDR3 bases: TGTGCCTGGAGATCAGCAGGGGCCAACGTCCTGACTTTC. Translated: CAWRSAGANVLTF.

The chain joins TRBV29-1 to TRBJ2-7, with 7 bases that match TRBD1. The trim removed 6 bases at V and 2 bases at J, leaving 4 bases unmatched. The CDR3 is made up of 12 amino acids. Germline CDR1 is SQVTM and CDR2 is ANQGSEA. The CDR3 sequence is CSVSGTAYEQYF. The CDR3 nucleotides are TGCAGCGTATCCGGGACAGCCTACGAGCAGTACTTC.

In this sample, this clone turned up a few times. V and J are TRBV28 and TRBJ1-1; TRBD1 agrees at 8 bases. With 5 bases clipped from V and 9 bases from J, the junction kept 14 bases outside the gene matches. CDR3 length: 15 residues. Germline V gives CDR1 MDHEN, CDR2 SYDVKM. The CDR3 DNA reads as TGTGCCAGCAGTCCCCCCGGGACAGGCCCAATTCAAGCTTTCTTT. Its translation: CASSPPGTGPIQAFF.

J is TRBJ2-1 and V is TRBV5-1; 7 bases align to TRBD2. The CDR3 loop spans 14 amino acids. The V segment lost 0 bases and the J segment 8 bases; nucleotides outside the gene matches: 5. Germline V CDR1 and CDR2: SGHRS, YFSETQ. The DNA of the CDR3 is TGCGCCAGCAGCTTGGGCGCGACTAGCCATGAGCAGTTCTTC. Translating it yields CASSLGATSHEQFF.

In this sample, this clone turned up a few times. J is TRBJ1-1 and V is TRBV7-9; tentative D call: TRBD1 (5 bases). Germline values: CDR1 SEHNR, CDR2 FQNEAQ (reference sequence). The CDR3 has 13 amino acids. V gave up 5 bases and J gave up 6 bases, with 13 bases separating them. CDR3 in amino acids: CASSRAGDAEAFF. CDR3 in DNA: TGTGCCAGCAGCCGAGCGGGGGACGCTGAAGCTTTCTTT.

V and J are TRBV29-1 and TRBJ2-1; possible D gene TRBD1, 5 bases. The CDR3 runs to 12 residues. The V end was cut by 7 bases, the J end by 6 bases, with 13 bases between. The germline V gene encodes CDR1 SQVTM and CDR2 ANQGSEA. In nucleotides, the CDR3 is TGCAGCGCCCGACCTAGGGGCAATGAGCAGTTCTTC. It translates to CSARPRGNEQFF.

This clone appeared a few times. The V gene is TRBV2, the J gene TRBJ1-1; the D is unclear. The germline gives CDR1 SNHLY, CDR2 FYNNEI. This CDR3 region has 13 residues. V dropped 6 bases and J dropped 5 bases, with 13 bases sitting between them. The CDR3 protein is CASSTNWGTEAFF. The CDR3 bases are TGTGCCAGCAGCACGAACTGGGGTACTGAAGCTTTCTTT.

The chain has TRBV5-6 and TRBJ1-2, with D uncertain. In germline, CDR1 is SGHDT, CDR2 YYEEEE. V shed 2 bases and J shed 1 base, with 9 bases lying between them. The CDR3 covers 14 residues. CDR3 DNA: TGTGCCAGCAGCTTTTCGTCCCATAACTATGGCTACACCTTC. This encodes CASSFSSHNYGYTF.

The chain is built from TRBV4-3 and TRBJ1-1; D gene uncertain. V shed 0 bases and J shed 4 bases, with 15 bases lying between them. This CDR3 is 16 amino acids long. The germline CDR1 and CDR2 sequences are LGHNA and YSLEER. The CDR3 sequence: CASSQDPDNVGTEAFF. In DNA, the CDR3 is TGCGCCAGCAGCCAAGACCCTGACAACGTGGGCACTGAAGCTTTCTTT.

This chain joins TRBV7-2 and TRBJ2-1; D is uncertain. Germline assignment: CDR1 SGHTA and CDR2 FQGNSA. Trimming cost V 5 bases and J 9 bases, with 11 bases left between them. The CDR3 length is 12 residues. DNA of the CDR3: TGTGCCAGCAGCCAGAACACGCGTGAGCAGTTCTTC. Translated, it gives CASSQNTREQFF.